This T cell receptor beta chain was found in a study of blood T cell repertoires in COVID-19. Study at large: The United States, Italy and Spain were the sources of the acute and convalescent COVID-19 samples.

Membership in each cohort depended on participant-reported clinical history. Authors' analysis steps: It was from reference gene primer amplification that nucleated cell counts were estimated. The method was immunoSEQ multiplex PCR; TCRdb's version includes in-frame clones alone and lacks a portion of them. V, J and clone size reflect that table, while D and trimming were determined from the DNA. This sample has around 320,000 clones; approximately 89% occur once, and the top ten carry 2.9%. This TCR derives from a woman aged 45-60 years who had been exposed to COVID-19. The sequencing input was PBMCs or T cells enriched from blood (not recorded which).

CDR3 protein: CASRGLRFGARPGYTF. CDR3 DNA sequence: TGTGCCAGCAGAGGCCTCCGGTTTGGAGCACGTCCTGGCTACACCTTC. This chain connects TRBV28 to TRBJ1-2; D gene uncertain. The V end lost 6 bases, the J end lost 7 bases, and 24 bases lay between the germline ends. The CDR3 has 16 amino acids. Looked up from germline, CDR1 is MDHEN and CDR2 is SYDVKM.